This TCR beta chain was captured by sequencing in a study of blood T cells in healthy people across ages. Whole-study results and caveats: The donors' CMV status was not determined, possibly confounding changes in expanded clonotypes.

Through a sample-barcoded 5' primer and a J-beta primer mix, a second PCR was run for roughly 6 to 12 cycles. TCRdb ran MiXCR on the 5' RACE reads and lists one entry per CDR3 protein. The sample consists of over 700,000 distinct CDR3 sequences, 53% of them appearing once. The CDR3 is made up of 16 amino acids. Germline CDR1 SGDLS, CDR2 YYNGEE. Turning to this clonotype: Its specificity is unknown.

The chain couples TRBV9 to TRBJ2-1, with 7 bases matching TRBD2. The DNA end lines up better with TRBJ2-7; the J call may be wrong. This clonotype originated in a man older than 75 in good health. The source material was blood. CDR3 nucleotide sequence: TGTGCCAGCAGCGTAGTTGGCGGGAGCTCCTACAATGAGCAGTACTTC. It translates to CASSVVGGSSYNEQYF.